These T cell receptor beta chains were read from a single sample in a study of regulatory T cells. This table comes from immunoSEQ multiplex PCR, and its TCRdb copy is limited to in-frame clones, with some not included. The data show almost 30,000 clones, approximately 90% seen once. The sample consisted of conventional CD4+ T cells sorted from blood. The source is a person aged 18 to 35 with CD3G deficiency. Each CDR3 is given with its conserved first and last residue.

CDR3aa	v_gene	j_gene
CASGLGLGGPTDTQYF	TRBV12-5	TRBJ2-3
CASRTTNTGELFF	TRBV28	TRBJ2-2
CASSVTAPGANVLTF	TRBV2	TRBJ2-6
CASSGTGVYSNQPQHF	TRBV6-6	TRBJ1-5
CASSPGPTNYGYTF	TRBV5-1	TRBJ1-2
CASSPLGPYEQYF	TRBV7-8	TRBJ2-7
CASSSSNHEQYF	TRBV7-9	TRBJ2-7
CASSRGQGHIIAETQYF	TRBV7-8	TRBJ2-5
CASSPGRTSGREQFF	TRBV18	TRBJ2-1
CASSKEETQYF	TRBV21-1	TRBJ2-5
CASSPAGDGEQYF	TRBV7-9	TRBJ2-7
CASSTPGTSQFF	TRBV28	TRBJ2-1
CASSTPGTYEQYF	TRBV19	TRBJ2-7
CASRLRGGEQTQYF	TRBV6-1	TRBJ2-5
CASSSMGGSDTDTQYF	TRBV5-1	TRBJ2-3
CASSQDSLAYEQYF	TRBV4-2	TRBJ2-7
CASSPTPSGGVYEQYF	TRBV28	TRBJ2-7
CASSFGGTGANVLTF	TRBV5-1	TRBJ2-6
CASSLESLETQYF	TRBV5-1	TRBJ2-5
CASSYPGRPYEQYF	TRBV11-2	TRBJ2-7
CASSPPKRSEQYF	TRBV18	TRBJ2-7
CASSLGTGYNEKLFF	TRBV7-9	TRBJ1-4
CASLPGQGNHEQYF	TRBV6-1	TRBJ2-7
CASSFFSTRNEQYF	TRBV7-2	NA
CASSRLAGAEQFF	TRBV7-9	TRBJ2-1
CASSLRQGTKNIQYF	TRBV11-2	TRBJ2-4
CASSPPRGGNQPQHF	TRBV6-1	TRBJ1-5
CASSLEFEWETQYF	TRBV5-1	TRBJ2-5
CASSQATSGETNEQFF	TRBV4-1	TRBJ2-1
CAITGSGNTIYF	TRBV21-1	TRBJ1-3
CASSGSAPRRQFF	TRBV6-1	TRBJ2-1
CASSLTGQTEAFF	TRBV7-9	TRBJ1-1
CASSFVLMAGMNTEAFF	TRBV7-2	TRBJ1-1
CASSITGEYNEQFF	TRBV19	TRBJ2-1
CASSYSKGLGNYGYTF	TRBV6-5	TRBJ1-2
CASSMARQSGYTF	TRBV19	TRBJ1-2
CASSTGQGRIRDTGELFF	TRBV5-7	TRBJ2-2
CASSPGTAPSTDTQYF	TRBV7-9	TRBJ2-3
CSARSWDTQYF	TRBV20-1	TRBJ2-3
CASSPGGETQYF	TRBV18	TRBJ2-5
CASSLGTREQYF	TRBV7-9	TRBJ2-7
CASRGDRVGEQYF	TRBV6-1	TRBJ2-7
CASSPERVSGNQPQHF	TRBV18	TRBJ1-5
CATSPGTLGYEQYF	TRBV10-3	TRBJ2-7
CASSLGREGEQYF	TRBV28	TRBJ2-7
CASSSWDTEAFF	TRBV6-1	TRBJ1-1
CASRMTGSHYGYTF	TRBV6-6	TRBJ1-2
CASSFEGDRAYEQYF	TRBV7-9	TRBJ2-7
CAWSRGLAGGPDTQYF	TRBV30	TRBJ2-3
CASSLDVQGALKMNTEAFF	TRBV5-1	TRBJ1-1
CAISEGRMNTEAFF	TRBV10-3	TRBJ1-1
CASRHLGEGLTDTQYF	TRBV27	TRBJ2-3
CAISVGGPDSPLHF	TRBV10-3	TRBJ1-6
CASSPPARGSYNEQFF	TRBV18	TRBJ2-1
CATSKTGNTEAFF	TRBV27	TRBJ1-1
CASSPPRGEDETQYF	TRBV2	TRBJ2-5
CASSPRSGRAADTQYF	TRBV18	TRBJ2-3
CASRDGQTGELFF	TRBV5-1	TRBJ2-2
CASSRGLAGGTSTDTQYF	TRBV5-1	TRBJ2-3
CASSPTGTGGREQYF	TRBV5-4	TRBJ2-7